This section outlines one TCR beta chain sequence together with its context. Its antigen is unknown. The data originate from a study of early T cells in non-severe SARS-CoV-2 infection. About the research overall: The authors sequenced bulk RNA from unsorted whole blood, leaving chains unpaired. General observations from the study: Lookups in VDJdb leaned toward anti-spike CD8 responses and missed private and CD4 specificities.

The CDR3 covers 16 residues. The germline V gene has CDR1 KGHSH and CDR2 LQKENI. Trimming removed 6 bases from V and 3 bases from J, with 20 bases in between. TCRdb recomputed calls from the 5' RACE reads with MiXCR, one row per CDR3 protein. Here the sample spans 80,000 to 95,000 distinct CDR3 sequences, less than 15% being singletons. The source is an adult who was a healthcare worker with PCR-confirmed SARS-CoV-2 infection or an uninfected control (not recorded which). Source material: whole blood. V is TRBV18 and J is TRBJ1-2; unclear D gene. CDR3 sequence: CASSPSGGSRYYGYTF. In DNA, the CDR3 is TGTGCCAGCTCCCCATCGGGCGGCAGTCGGTACTATGGCTACACCTTC. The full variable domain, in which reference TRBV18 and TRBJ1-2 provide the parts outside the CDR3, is NAGVMQNPRHLVRRRGQEARLRCSPMKGHSHVYWYRQLPEEGLKFMVYLQKENIIDESGMPKERFSAEFPKEGPSILRIQQVVRGDSAAYFCASSPSGGSRYYGYTFGSGTRLTVV.